A single sample is the source of the 3 T cell receptor beta chains below, sequenced in a study of shared clonotypes between healthy human individuals. Profiled with immunoSEQ multiplex PCR; TCRdb holds only in-frame clones, not every one. The sample carries some 680,000 clones, around 73% recorded once. The sample taken for sequencing was memory CD4+ T cells sorted from blood. Specified subset: CD45RA-negative fraction. The receptors come from a woman in her thirties in good health.

This clone came up many times. This sequence joins TRBV2 and TRBJ1-2; 9 bases map to TRBD1. CDR3 size: 15 residues. Germline values: CDR1 SNHLY, CDR2 FYNNEI. V lost 8 bases and J lost 6; bases outside the gene matches: 13. CDR3 nucleotide sequence: TGTGCCAGCTCGAAAACAGTACAGGGGGCTGATGGCTACACCTTC. Protein sequence: CASSKTVQGADGYTF.

This clone was detected only a few times. This sequence joins TRBV4-1 and TRBJ1-2, with unresolved D. The CDR3 loop spans 13 amino acids. Trimming took 0 bases from V and 8 from J, leaving 10 bases between them. The germline V gene encodes CDR1 MGHRA and CDR2 YSYEKL. The chain's CDR3 is CASSQEMVNGYTF. CDR3 in DNA: TGCGCCAGCAGCCAAGAAATGGTTAACGGCTACACCTTC.

The V gene is TRBV29-1, the J gene TRBJ1-1, with D tentatively TRBD1 (6 bases). V gave up 6 bases and J gave up 3 bases, with 23 bases separating them. The CDR3 is 16 residues long. Per germline, CDR1 SQVTM and CDR2 ANQGSEA. In DNA form, the CDR3 reads TGCAGCGTCGCTAACAGGGTGGTTGCGGGGGACACTGAAGCTTTCTTT. Its protein product is CSVANRVVAGDTEAFF.